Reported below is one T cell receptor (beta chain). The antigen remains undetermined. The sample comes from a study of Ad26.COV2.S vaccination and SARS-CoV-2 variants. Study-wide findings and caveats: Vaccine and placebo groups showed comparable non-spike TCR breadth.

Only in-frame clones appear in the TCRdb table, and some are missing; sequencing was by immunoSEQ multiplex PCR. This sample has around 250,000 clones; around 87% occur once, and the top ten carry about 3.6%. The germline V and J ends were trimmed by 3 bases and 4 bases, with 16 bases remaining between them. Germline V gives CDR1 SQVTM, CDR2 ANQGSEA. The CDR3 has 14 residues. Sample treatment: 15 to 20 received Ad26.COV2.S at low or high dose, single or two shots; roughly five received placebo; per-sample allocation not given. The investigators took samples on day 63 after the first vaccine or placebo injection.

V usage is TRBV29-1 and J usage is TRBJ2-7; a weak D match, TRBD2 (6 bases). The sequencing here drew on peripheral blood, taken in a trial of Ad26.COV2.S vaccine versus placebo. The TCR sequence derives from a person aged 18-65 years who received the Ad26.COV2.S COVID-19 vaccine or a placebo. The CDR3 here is CSVDSPYGGYEQYF. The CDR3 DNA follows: TGCAGCGTTGATAGTCCTTATGGGGGGTACGAGCAGTACTTC.